The 25 T cell receptor beta chains reported below all come from one sample, sequenced in a study of CD8 T cells in ankylosing spondylitis. TCRdb re-called the 5' RACE reads with MiXCR, one entry per CDR3 protein. The sample includes 200,000 to 300,000 distinct CDR3 sequences, 8.2% of them seen just once. The sequencing sample was made of blood, either unsorted or a sorted T cell fraction (not recorded which). Receptors originate from a female donor with ankylosing spondylitis or in good health (not recorded which).

As to this clonotype: A clone one base away is much larger, so this may be a read error. The chain joins TRBV7-2 to TRBJ1-5, with D unclear. TRBJ2-3 explains the end of the DNA better; the J call may be wrong. Germline values: CDR1 SGHTA, CDR2 FQGNSA. The CDR3 loop spans 14 amino acids. CDR3 bases: TGTGCCAGCAGCTTAGGTATTAGCAATCAGCCCCAGTATTTT. It is translated as CASSLGISNQPQYF.

Of note for this clonotype: Relative to the germline gene, one junction end is altered; a read error may explain this. J is TRBJ2-1 and V is TRBV7-6; either TRBD1 or TRBD2 may supply D (7 bases each). Germline V gives CDR1 SGHVS, CDR2 FNYEAQ. CDR3 length: 14 amino acids. CDR3 sequence reads: CVSSYIQTGRGQFF. The CDR3 region has the DNA TGTGTCAGCAGTTATATTCAGACAGGGAGGGGGCAGTTCTTC. Supplemented by reference TRBV7-6 and TRBJ2-1, the full variable domain reads GAGVSQSPRYKVTKRGQDVALRCDPISGHVSLYWYRQALGQGPEFLTYFNYEAQQDKSGLPNDRFSAERPEGSISTLTIQRTEQRDSAMYRCVSSYIQTGRGQFFGPGTRLTVL.

This clonotype was found a few times. The chain employs TRBV7-2 and TRBJ1-1; unclear D gene. The CDR3 contains 15 residues. CDR1 and CDR2 (germline): SGHTA, FQGNSA. V lost 0 bases to trimming and J lost 2 bases, with 10 bases between them. CDR3 in DNA: TGTGCCAGCAGCTTAGCCCGTACAGACAACACTGAAGCTTTCTTT. Translating it yields CASSLARTDNTEAFF.

Concerning this clonotype: Being one base from a much bigger clone, this may be a read error. The rearrangement links TRBV6-1 to TRBJ2-3; 7 positions agree with TRBD2. The V gene's germline CDR1 is MNHNS and CDR2 SASEGT. The CDR3 is made up of 14 amino acids. CDR3 in amino acids: CTSREAGSTDTQYF. CDR3 nucleotides: TGTACCAGCAGGGAAGCGGGAAGCACAGATACGCAGTATTTT.

This clonotype showed up many times. V and J are TRBV20-1 and TRBJ2-1; a weak D match, TRBD2 (5 bases). CDR1 DFQATT and CDR2 SNEGSKA come from the germline V gene (reference sequence). The CDR3 is made up of 15 amino acids. With 6 bases removed from V and 0 bases from J, the gap between germline ends came to 15 bases. The CDR3 here is CSAPNAGSSYNEQFF. The CDR3 DNA is TGCAGTGCACCGAATGCGGGCAGCTCCTACAATGAGCAGTTCTTC.

At least ten counts were recorded for this clonotype. This chain joins TRBV25-1 and TRBJ2-2; possibly TRBD2 for D (5 bases). Germline-derived CDR1 and CDR2 are MGHDK and SYGVNS. The CDR3 is 13 amino acids. Trimming removed 4 bases from V and 6 bases from J, with 9 bases in between. CDR3 amino acids: CASSVAGAGELFF. DNA for the CDR3: TGTGCCAGCAGTGTCGCCGGGGCCGGGGAGCTGTTTTTT.

Ten or more counts support this clonotype. The chain uses TRBV6-2 or TRBV6-3 and TRBJ2-1, with D unresolved. The CDR3 has 13 amino acids. The germline V gene has CDR1 MNHEY and CDR2 SVGEGT. Trimming removed 6 bases from V and 4 bases from J, with 10 bases in between. The CDR3 DNA reads TGTGCCAGCAGCACGGTCCCTTACAATGAGCAGTTCTTC. This sequence encodes CASSTVPYNEQFF.

In its sample, this clonotype was seen many times. The rearrangement joins TRBV11-2 to TRBJ2-1, with D possibly TRBD2 on 6 matching bases. Germline V lookup: CDR1 SGHAT, CDR2 FQNNGV. V lost 5 bases to trimming and J lost 3 bases, with 11 bases between them. This CDR3 has 14 amino acids. The CDR3 here is CASSISGFYNEQFF. The DNA for the CDR3 is TGTGCCAGCAGCATTAGCGGTTTCTACAATGAGCAGTTCTTC.

At least ten counts were recorded for this clonotype. This sequence joins TRBV9 and TRBJ1-6; a possible D gene is TRBD1 (6 bases). Looked up from germline, CDR1 is SGDLS and CDR2 is YYNGEE. This CDR3 contains 15 residues. Trimming removed 6 bases from V and 9 bases from J, with 19 bases in between. CDR3 bases: TGTGCCAGCACCACAGGGCTAGCGTTCGGTTCACCCCTCCACTTT. Protein: CASTTGLAFGSPLHF.

This clonotype was recorded a few times. The chain employs TRBV5-1 and TRBJ2-6, with TRBD1 matching 9 bases. The V gene's germline CDR1 is SGHRS and CDR2 YFSETQ. The length of the CDR3 is 17 residues. V lost 5 bases, J lost 1 base, and 7 bases stayed unmatched. This chain's CDR3 is CASRALQGASGANVLTF. In DNA, the CDR3 is TGCGCCAGCAGAGCCCTACAGGGGGCGTCTGGGGCCAACGTCCTGACTTTC.

This clonotype was found many times. This chain links TRBV20-1 with TRBJ2-5; D call uncertain. Trimming cost V 7 bases and J 4 bases, with 10 bases left between them. There are 11 residues in the CDR3. Germline values: CDR1 DFQATT, CDR2 SNEGSKA (reference sequence). The CDR3 coding sequence is TGCAGTGGTCGTCTTGCAGAGACCCAGTACTTC. Encoded protein: CSGRLAETQYF.

There are a few counts of this clonotype. The rearrangement uses TRBV5-5 and TRBJ2-4; D is tentatively TRBD1 or TRBD2 (5 bases each). This CDR3 region has 14 residues. The V and J ends lost 2 bases and 8 bases respectively, with 14 bases between them. Germline CDR1 reads SGHKS; CDR2 reads YYEKEE (reference sequence). The CDR3 is CASSLARLGDIQYF. The CDR3 DNA follows: TGTGCCAGCAGCTTAGCCCGGCTGGGGGACATTCAGTACTTC.

This clonotype was counted ten times or more. The V and J genes are TRBV6-5 and TRBJ1-2, with D uncertain. This CDR3 has 14 residues. The V gene lost 0 bases and the J gene lost 8 bases, with 13 bases spanning the gap. Germline CDR1 reads MNHEY; CDR2 reads SVGAGI. The DNA for the CDR3 is TGTGCCAGCAGTTACTCCACCAAGGGCCGCGGCTACACCTTC. This translates into CASSYSTKGRGYTF.

The sample holds many counts of this clonotype. DNA for the CDR3: TGTGCCAGCAGCTCCGGGACAGGAGAAAACATTCAGTACTTC. Encoded protein: CASSSGTGENIQYF. The chain links TRBV7-8 to TRBJ2-4, with 8 bases matching TRBD1. The V and J ends lost 4 bases and 5 bases, in that order; junction bases with no gene match: 4. Germline V gives CDR1 SGHVS, CDR2 FQNEAQ. The length of the CDR3 is 14 residues.

This clonotype was detected many times. The rearrangement links TRBV3-1 to TRBJ1-1, with 7 bases aligning to TRBD1. Germline assignment: CDR1 LGHDT and CDR2 YNNKEL (reference sequence). CDR3 length: 16 residues. With 0 bases clipped from V and 0 bases from J, the junction kept 4 bases outside the gene matches. The CDR3 reads CASSQEAGTVNTEAFF. DNA of the CDR3: TGTGCCAGCAGCCAAGAAGCCGGGACAGTGAACACTGAAGCTTTCTTT.

This clonotype came up many times. This chain uses TRBV7-2 with TRBJ1-2, with 8 bases aligning to TRBD1. The length of the CDR3 is 15 residues. Germline-derived CDR1 and CDR2 are SGHTA and FQGNSA. After removal of 4 bases from V and 4 bases from J, the junction contained 8 bases not matched to a gene. CDR3 DNA: TGTGCCAGCAGCTACCGGACAGGGTCCCCCTATGGCTACACCTTC. Amino acid sequence: CASSYRTGSPYGYTF.

The sample holds many counts of this clonotype. The V and J genes are TRBV12-3 or TRBV12-4 and TRBJ2-1, with 10 bases aligning to TRBD2. The trim removed 3 bases at V and 7 bases at J, leaving 9 bases unmatched. This CDR3 has 16 residues. This CDR3 reads CASSFGTSGIGNEQFF. The DNA of the CDR3 is TGTGCCAGCAGTTTTGGTACTAGCGGGATCGGAAATGAGCAGTTCTTC.

The sample holds many counts of this clonotype. The gene calls are TRBV5-1 and TRBJ2-1, with D possibly being TRBD1 (6 bases). The V gene lost 6 bases and the J gene lost 5 bases, with 12 bases spanning the gap. Germline V CDR1 and CDR2: SGHRS, YFSETQ. This CDR3 region has 13 residues. DNA of the CDR3: TGCGCCAGCAAGGACAGCCTAAACAATGAGCAGTTCTTC. This sequence encodes CASKDSLNNEQFF.

This clonotype has a count of ten or more. The V gene is TRBV7-2, the J gene TRBJ2-2, with D possibly TRBD1 on 5 matching bases. The germline CDR1 and CDR2 sequences are SGHTA and FQGNSA. V lost 2 bases, J lost 4 bases, and 11 bases lay in between. This CDR3 comprises 15 residues. CDR3 amino acids: CASSLRQGFTGELFF. The DNA of the CDR3 is TGTGCCAGCAGCTTAAGGCAGGGATTCACCGGGGAGCTGTTTTTT.

This clonotype was detected many times. This chain uses TRBV20-1 with TRBJ2-7; TRBD2 aligns across 12 bases. The length of the CDR3 is 16 residues. The V segment lost 6 bases and the J segment 0 bases; nucleotides outside the gene matches: 9. CDR1 and CDR2 from the germline V gene are DFQATT and SNEGSKA (reference sequence). In DNA, the CDR3 is TGCAGTGCCTCGAAACTAGCGGGAGGATTCTCCTACGAGCAGTACTTC. This sequence encodes CSASKLAGGFSYEQYF.

This clonotype showed up many times. The V gene is TRBV7-9, the J gene TRBJ1-2; TRBD1 aligns across 7 bases. Germline V lookup: CDR1 SEHNR, CDR2 FQNEAQ (reference sequence). After removal of 5 bases from V and 5 bases from J, the junction contained 5 bases not matched to a gene. This CDR3 region has 13 residues. The CDR3 region has the DNA TGTGCCAGCAGCCGCAGGGGGGCATATGGCTACACCTTC. This sequence encodes CASSRRGAYGYTF.

This clonotype was recorded many times. The J gene is TRBJ1-2, the V gene TRBV7-6; D uncertain. Trimming left V 2 bases short and J 6 bases short, with 10 bases between. This CDR3 has 13 residues. The germline gives CDR1 SGHVS, CDR2 FNYEAQ. The CDR3 spells CASSLPGYDGYTF. The CDR3 DNA is TGTGCCAGCAGCTTACCCGGGTATGATGGCTACACCTTC. The full variable domain, completed using reference TRBV7-6 and TRBJ1-2, is GAGVSQSPRYKVTKRGQDVALRCDPISGHVSLYWYRQALGQGPEFLTYFNYEAQQDKSGLPNDRFSAERPEGSISTLTIQRTEQRDSAMYRCASSLPGYDGYTFGSGTRLTVV.

This clonotype has at least ten counts. The chain joins TRBV15 to TRBJ1-2; D gene uncertain. CDR3 length: 15 amino acids. Trimming took off 0 bases at V and 0 bases at J, with 8 bases between the two ends. Germline CDR1 is LNHNV and CDR2 is YYDKDF (reference sequence). This CDR3 is CATSRDWAANYGYTF. CDR3 sequence (DNA): TGTGCCACCAGCAGAGATTGGGCGGCTAACTATGGCTACACCTTC.

This clonotype was observed at least ten times. This chain uses TRBV12-3 or TRBV12-4 with TRBJ1-5; no reliable D call. The V gene lost 9 bases and the J gene lost 9 bases, with 21 bases spanning the gap. The CDR3 totals 14 residues. The CDR3 sequence is CASNPTAGVWPQHF. As DNA, the CDR3 is TGTGCCAGTAACCCAACGGCCGGGGTTTGGCCCCAGCATTTT.

This clonotype was seen at least ten times. The genes are TRBV10-3 and TRBJ2-7, with 8 positions matching TRBD2. The CDR3 has 13 amino acids. With 7 bases clipped from V and 5 bases from J, the junction kept 7 bases outside the gene matches. Germline V gene data show CDR1 as ENHRY and CDR2 as SYGVKD. Written as DNA, the CDR3 is TGTGCCATCACGGGAGGGCCTTTTAACGAGCAGTACTTC. Translating gives CAITGGPFNEQYF.